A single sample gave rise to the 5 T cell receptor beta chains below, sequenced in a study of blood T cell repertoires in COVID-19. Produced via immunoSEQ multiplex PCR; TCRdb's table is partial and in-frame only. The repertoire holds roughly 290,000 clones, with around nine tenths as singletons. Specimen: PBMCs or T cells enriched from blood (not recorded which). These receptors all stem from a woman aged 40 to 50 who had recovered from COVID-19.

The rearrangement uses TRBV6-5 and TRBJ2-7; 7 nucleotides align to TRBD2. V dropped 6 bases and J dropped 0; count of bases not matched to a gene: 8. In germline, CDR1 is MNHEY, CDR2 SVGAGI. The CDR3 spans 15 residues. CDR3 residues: CASRKSSGHSYEQYF. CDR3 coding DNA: TGTGCCAGCAGGAAATCTAGCGGTCACTCCTACGAGCAGTACTTC.

DNA of the CDR3: TGTGCCAGCAGCTTACTAGCGCGGAGCTCCTACGAGCAGTACTTC. Its protein product is CASSLLARSSYEQYF. V gene TRBV7-2 combines with J gene TRBJ2-7, with D possibly TRBD2 on 6 matching bases. The CDR3 is 15 residues long. Germline V lookup: CDR1 SGHTA, CDR2 FQGNSA. Trimming took off 2 bases at V and 0 bases at J, with 11 bases between the two ends.

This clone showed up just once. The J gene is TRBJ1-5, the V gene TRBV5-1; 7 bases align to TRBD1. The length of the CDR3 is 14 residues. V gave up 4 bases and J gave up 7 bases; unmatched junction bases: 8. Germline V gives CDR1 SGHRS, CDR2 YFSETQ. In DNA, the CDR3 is TGCGCCAGCAGCCCCATATCGACAGGGCAGCCCCAGCATTTT. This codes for CASSPISTGQPQHF.

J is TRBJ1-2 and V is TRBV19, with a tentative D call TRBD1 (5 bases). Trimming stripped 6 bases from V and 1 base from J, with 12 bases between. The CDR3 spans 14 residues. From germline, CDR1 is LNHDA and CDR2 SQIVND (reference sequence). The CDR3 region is CASRPQGINYGYTF. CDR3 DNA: TGTGCCAGTAGGCCGCAGGGAATTAACTATGGCTACACCTTC.

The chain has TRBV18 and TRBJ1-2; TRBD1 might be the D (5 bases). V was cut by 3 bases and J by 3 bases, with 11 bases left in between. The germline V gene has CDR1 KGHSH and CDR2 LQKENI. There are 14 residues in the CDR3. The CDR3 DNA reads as TGTGCCAGCTCACCTAGGGGATCGGACTATGGCTACACCTTC. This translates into CASSPRGSDYGYTF. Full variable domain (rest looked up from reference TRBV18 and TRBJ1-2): NAGVMQNPRHLVRRRGQEARLRCSPMKGHSHVYWYRQLPEEGLKFMVYLQKENIIDESGMPKERFSAEFPKEGPSILRIQQVVRGDSAAYFCASSPRGSDYGYTFGSGTRLTVV.